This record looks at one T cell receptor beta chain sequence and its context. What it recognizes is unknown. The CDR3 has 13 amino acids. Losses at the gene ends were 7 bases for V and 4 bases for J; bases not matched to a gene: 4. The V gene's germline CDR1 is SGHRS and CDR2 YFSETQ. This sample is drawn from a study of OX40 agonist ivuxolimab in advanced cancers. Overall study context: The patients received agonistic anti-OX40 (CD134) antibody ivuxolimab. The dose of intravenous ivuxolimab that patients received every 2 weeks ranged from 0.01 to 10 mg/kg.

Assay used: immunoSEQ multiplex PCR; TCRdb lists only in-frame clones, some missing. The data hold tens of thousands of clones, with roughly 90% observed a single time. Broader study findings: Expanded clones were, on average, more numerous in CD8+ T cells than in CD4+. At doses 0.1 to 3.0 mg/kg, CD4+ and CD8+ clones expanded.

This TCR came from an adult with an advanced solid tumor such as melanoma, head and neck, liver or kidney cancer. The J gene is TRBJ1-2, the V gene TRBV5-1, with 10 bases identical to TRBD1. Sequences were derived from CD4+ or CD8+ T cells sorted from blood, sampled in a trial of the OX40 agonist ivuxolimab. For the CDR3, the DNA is TGCGCCAGCGGGACAGGGGATGGCTATGGCTACACCTTC. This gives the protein CASGTGDGYGYTF.